These 30 T cell receptor beta chains were sequenced from one sample in a study of OX40 agonist ivuxolimab in advanced cancers. Some clones are missing from TCRdb's copy, which holds only in-frame ones; the method was immunoSEQ multiplex PCR. The repertoire holds around 110,000 clones, with just over 90% as singletons. Sequences were derived from CD4+ or CD8+ T cells sorted from blood, sampled in a trial of the OX40 agonist ivuxolimab. The source is an adult with an advanced solid tumor such as melanoma, head and neck, liver or kidney cancer.

In DNA, the CDR3 is TGTGCCAGCAGTCGATCGACAGGTTGGAACGGCGAGCAGTACTTC. Residues: CASSRSTGWNGEQYF. The rearrangement uses TRBV6-5 and TRBJ2-7; the D gene is possibly TRBD1 (6 bases). Looked up from germline, CDR1 is MNHEY and CDR2 is SVGAGI. The ends were cut back, 5 bases at V and 6 bases at J, with 20 bases in the middle. The CDR3 consists of 15 residues.

V gene TRBV6-1 combines with J gene TRBJ2-7, with 7 bases lining up with TRBD1. Germline V gene sequence: CDR1 MNHNS, CDR2 SASEGT. The CDR3 covers 13 residues. Unmatched junction bases numbered 6, after V lost 7 bases and J lost 3 bases. CDR3 in DNA: TGTGCCAGCAATGACAGGGCCGGCTACGAGCAGTACTTC. This sequence encodes CASNDRAGYEQYF.

V gene TRBV7-2 combines with J gene TRBJ2-7; no reliable D call. Per the germline V gene, CDR1 is SGHTA and CDR2 is FQGNSA. Trimming left V 2 bases short and J 2 bases short, with 13 bases between. This CDR3 is 15 amino acids long. CDR3 amino acids: CASSLKGAEAYEQYF. DNA for the CDR3: TGTGCCAGCAGCTTAAAAGGAGCCGAAGCCTACGAGCAGTACTTC.

With regard to this clone: Additional DNA sequences in this sample encode the identical CDR3. The rearrangement joins TRBV5-1 to TRBJ1-1; D is uncertain. The length of the CDR3 is 13 residues. Germline CDR1 SGHRS, CDR2 YFSETQ. V shed 0 bases and J shed 4 bases, with 7 bases lying between them. The CDR3 sequence is CASSLVGSTEAFF. CDR3 in DNA: TGCGCCAGCAGCTTGGTCGGGAGCACTGAAGCTTTCTTT.

This clone was detected once. The rearrangement uses TRBV18 and TRBJ1-2, with TRBD1 as a possible D gene (6 bases). CDR3 length equals 13 residues. Trimming left V 3 bases short and J 4 bases short, with 9 bases between. Germline V gives CDR1 KGHSH, CDR2 LQKENI. CDR3 bases: TGTGCCAGCTCACCGGGGGGCGGCTATGGCTACACCTTC. Its translation is CASSPGGGYGYTF.

V is TRBV28 and J is TRBJ2-2, with TRBD1 identical over 12 bases. V gave up 5 bases and J gave up 1 base; unmatched junction bases: 14. The CDR3 is 20 amino acids. CDR1 and CDR2 (germline): MDHEN, SYDVKM. The CDR3 reads CASSRDRGREWRRNTGELFF. CDR3 DNA: TGTGCCAGCAGTCGGGACAGGGGGCGCGAGTGGAGGAGGAACACCGGGGAGCTGTTTTTT.

V gene TRBV29-1 combines with J gene TRBJ2-3; 8 bases are a match to TRBD2. Unmatched junction bases numbered 21, after V lost 6 bases and J lost 1 base. Germline V gene sequence: CDR1 SQVTM, CDR2 ANQGSEA. The CDR3 is 19 residues long. The CDR3 region has the DNA TGCAGCGTAGTGACTGTGGTAGCGGGGTCACTGAGGGGCACAGATACGCAGTATTTT. It specifies CSVVTVVAGSLRGTDTQYF.

The chain combines TRBV15 with TRBJ2-5; no clear D gene. Germline loops: CDR1 LNHNV, CDR2 YYDKDF (reference sequence). This CDR3 region has 14 residues. The germline V and J ends were trimmed by 2 bases and 0 bases, with 7 bases remaining between them. DNA for the CDR3: TGTGCCACCAGCAGAAACTTCTACCAAGAGACCCAGTACTTC. Protein product: CATSRNFYQETQYF. The full variable domain, its missing parts supplied by reference TRBV15 and TRBJ2-5, is DAMVIQNPRYQVTQFGKPVTLSCSQTLNHNVMYWYQQKSSQAPKLLFHYYDKDFNNEADTPDNFQSRRPNTSFCFLDIRSPGLGDTAMYLCATSRNFYQETQYFGPGTRLLVL.

V usage is TRBV29-1 and J usage is TRBJ2-7, with a weak D call TRBD2 (5 bases). Per germline, CDR1 SQVTM and CDR2 ANQGSEA. The CDR3 contains 13 residues. V shed 7 bases and J shed 2 bases, with 15 bases lying between them. CDR3 nucleotides: TGCAGCGGGTCTGAGGGAGCTACCTACGAGCAGTACTTC. Encoded protein: CSGSEGATYEQYF.

The chain is built from TRBV4-2 and TRBJ2-1; 8 nucleotides agree with TRBD2. The CDR3 runs to 19 residues. V lost 4 bases, J lost 0 bases, and 14 bases stayed unmatched. Germline V gene sequence: CDR1 LGHNA, CDR2 YNFKEQ. The CDR3 here is CASSPGGASSPSSYNEQFF. CDR3 DNA sequence: TGTGCCAGCAGCCCGGGGGGGGCTTCGTCTCCAAGCTCCTACAATGAGCAGTTCTTC.

V usage is TRBV5-1 and J usage is TRBJ2-1; TRBD1 aligns across 7 bases. CDR1 is SGHRS and CDR2 is YFSETQ in the germline V gene. J was trimmed by 3 bases and V by 2 bases; bases with no gene match: 2. The CDR3 runs 14 residues. The DNA for the CDR3 is TGCGCCAGCAGCTTCGGACAGGTCTACAATGAGCAGTTCTTC. This codes for CASSFGQVYNEQFF.

The V gene is TRBV9, the J gene TRBJ2-7, with TRBD1 matching 7 bases. Germline V gene lookup returns CDR1 SGDLS and CDR2 YYNGEE. This CDR3 comprises 15 residues. With V trimmed by 7 bases and J by 3 bases, 13 bases remained unmatched. CDR3 sequence: CASSEGTDIHYEQYF. CDR3 DNA: TGTGCCAGCTCTGAAGGGACAGACATACACTACGAGCAGTACTTC.

This chain joins TRBV19 and TRBJ2-2; D gene uncertain. The CDR3 is made up of 12 amino acids. The germline gives CDR1 LNHDA, CDR2 SQIVND (reference sequence). V lost 7 bases, J lost 0 bases, and 3 bases lay in between. CDR3 DNA: TGTGCCAGTACAACGAACACCGGGGAGCTGTTTTTT. As protein: CASTTNTGELFF.

The J gene is TRBJ2-7, the V gene TRBV7-9; TRBD1 matches 8 bases. The CDR3 contains 17 residues. Germline CDR1 and CDR2: SEHNR and FQNEAQ (reference sequence). The V gene end was trimmed by 3 bases and the J gene end by 5 bases; junction bases not matched to a gene: 15. The CDR3 DNA is TGTGCCAGCAGCTTCCGATCTGGTGGCAGGGGGCTCCACGAGCAGTACTTC. This sequence encodes CASSFRSGGRGLHEQYF.

This chain uses TRBV10-2 with TRBJ2-1; D may be TRBD1 or TRBD2 (5 bases each). V lost 1 base and J lost 0, with 13 bases in between. The germline V gene encodes CDR1 WSHSY and CDR2 SAAADI. The CDR3 sequence is 17 residues long. CDR3 in amino acids: CASSELRGPNSYNEQFF. The CDR3 coding sequence is TGCGCCAGCAGTGAGTTGAGGGGACCTAACTCCTACAATGAGCAGTTCTTC.

The chain has TRBV5-6 and TRBJ2-1; D not certain. The germline V gene encodes CDR1 SGHDT and CDR2 YYEEEE. V was cut by 4 bases and J by 0 bases, with 14 bases left in between. The CDR3 totals 16 residues. The CDR3 DNA is TGTGCCAGCAGCCCGCCCGGGCGGCTCTCCTACAATGAGCAGTTCTTC. Translating it yields CASSPPGRLSYNEQFF.

The chain employs TRBV7-2 and TRBJ2-7; 9 bases match TRBD2. The germline gives CDR1 SGHTA, CDR2 FQGNSA. The CDR3 spans 15 residues. J was trimmed by 4 bases and V by 1 base; bases with no gene match: 5. The CDR3 here is CASSLGLAGNYEQYF. CDR3 nucleotides: TGTGCCAGCAGCTTAGGCCTAGCGGGAAATTACGAGCAGTACTTC. Full variable domain (missing parts from reference TRBV7-2 and TRBJ2-7): GAGVSQSPSNKVTEKGKDVELRCDPISGHTALYWYRQSLGQGLEFLIYFQGNSAPDKSGLPSDRFSAERTGGSVSTLTIQRTQQEDSAVYLCASSLGLAGNYEQYFGPGTRLTVT.

The CDR3 sequence is CASSSRDGSSYEQYF. CDR3 DNA sequence: TGCGCCAGCAGCTCCCGGGACGGAAGCTCCTACGAGCAGTACTTC. The genes are TRBV5-1 and TRBJ2-7; the D gene could be TRBD1 or TRBD2 (5 bases each). CDR1 is SGHRS, CDR2 YFSETQ, per germline. The V and J ends lost 3 bases and 0 bases respectively, with 13 bases between them. The CDR3 covers 15 residues.

V gene TRBV2 combines with J gene TRBJ1-2; a weak D match, TRBD1 (6 bases). This CDR3 contains 13 residues. The germline V and J ends were trimmed by 5 bases and 2 bases, with 9 bases remaining between them. Germline CDR1 reads SNHLY; CDR2 reads FYNNEI. The DNA for the CDR3 is TGTGCCAGCAGTTCGCAGGGGAACTATGGCTACACCTTC. Amino acid sequence: CASSSQGNYGYTF.

The V call is TRBV29-1, the J call TRBJ1-4, with D possibly being TRBD1 (6 bases). V was clipped by 4 bases and J by 5 bases, with 11 bases between them. The V gene's germline CDR1 is SQVTM and CDR2 ANQGSEA. This CDR3 is built from 13 residues. The CDR3 reads CSVVYTGNEKLFF. Here the CDR3 DNA reads TGCAGCGTTGTATACACAGGGAATGAAAAACTGTTTTTT.

The V call is TRBV6-1, the J call TRBJ1-2; TRBD1 matches at 9 bases. This CDR3 region has 12 residues. CDR1 is MNHNS and CDR2 is SASEGT in the germline V gene. V shed 11 bases and J 7 bases; nucleotides not matched to a gene: 8. In nucleotides, the CDR3 is TGTGCCGCCACACAGGGGGCACGTGGCTACACCTTC. Translation gives CAATQGARGYTF.

The V call is TRBV25-1, the J call TRBJ2-7, with D possibly being TRBD1 (6 bases). V lost 5 bases, J lost 2 bases, and 13 bases lay in between. The CDR3 is made up of 14 amino acids. CDR1 MGHDK and CDR2 SYGVNS come from the germline V gene. CDR3 bases: TGTGCCAGCAGTAGGGAGACAGGACCCTACGAGCAGTACTTC. Protein: CASSRETGPYEQYF.

The gene calls are TRBV6-1 and TRBJ2-1; D unresolved. CDR3 length equals 15 residues. V was shortened by 2 bases and J by 10 bases, with 18 bases between the two germline ends. From germline, CDR1 is MNHNS and CDR2 SASEGT. CDR3 sequence reads: CASSESLVIQPEQFF. Written as DNA, the CDR3 is TGTGCCAGCAGTGAATCCCTTGTAATCCAGCCCGAGCAGTTCTTC.

Only one count was recorded for this clone. The chain couples TRBV2 to TRBJ2-5, with 7 positions matching TRBD1. This CDR3 is 13 amino acids long. Per the germline V gene, CDR1 is SNHLY and CDR2 is FYNNEI. The V gene end was trimmed by 9 bases and the J gene end by 2 bases; junction bases not matched to a gene: 6. The CDR3 here is CASNRDRQETQYF. Here the CDR3 DNA reads TGTGCCAGTAACCGGGACAGACAAGAGACCCAGTACTTC. Complete variable domain (other parts from reference TRBV2 and TRBJ2-5): EPEVTQTPSHQVTQMGQEVILRCVPISNHLYFYWYRQILGQKVEFLVSFYNNEISEKSEIFDDQFSVERPDGSNFTLKIRSTKLEDSAMYFCASNRDRQETQYFGPGTRLLVL.

The CDR3: CATCFSGTGDEKLFF. The CDR3 coding sequence is TGTGCCACCTGTTTCTCCGGGACAGGGGACGAAAAACTGTTTTTT. V usage is TRBV15 and J usage is TRBJ1-4; TRBD1 aligns across 10 bases. CDR3 length: 15 amino acids. Germline trimming cut 8 bases from V and 8 bases from J; bases unmatched to any gene: 11. Per the germline V gene, CDR1 is LNHNV and CDR2 is YYDKDF (reference sequence). Supplemented by reference TRBV15 and TRBJ1-4, the full variable domain reads DAMVIQNPRYQVTQFGKPVTLSCSQTLNHNVMYWYQQKSSQAPKLLFHYYDKDFNNEADTPDNFQSRRPNTSFCFLDIRSPGLGDTAMYLCATCFSGTGDEKLFFGSGTQLSVL.

The chain uses TRBV11-2 and TRBJ1-2, with D possibly TRBD1 on 5 matching bases. The CDR3 extends over 12 amino acids. Germline V CDR1 and CDR2: SGHAT, FQNNGV. V was trimmed by 5 bases and J by 8 bases, leaving 12 bases between them. The DNA for the CDR3 is TGTGCCAGCAGCCGCCGGGGGGTGGGCTACACCTTC. Its translation: CASSRRGVGYTF.

This chain connects TRBV5-6 to TRBJ1-4; 8 nucleotides line up with TRBD1. The length of the CDR3 is 15 residues. Losses at the gene ends were 4 bases for V and 7 bases for J; bases not matched to a gene: 9. Per germline, CDR1 SGHDT and CDR2 YYEEEE. CDR3 protein: CASSRMGQAFEKLFF. Here the CDR3 DNA reads TGTGCCAGCAGCCGAATGGGACAGGCTTTTGAAAAACTGTTTTTT.

This clone was counted a single time. V gene TRBV28 combines with J gene TRBJ2-1; 7 positions agree with TRBD1. Germline V gives CDR1 MDHEN, CDR2 SYDVKM. The J segment lost 7 bases and the V segment lost 5 bases, leaving 8 bases of the junction unmatched. The CDR3 is made up of 14 amino acids. The CDR3 protein is CASSDPGGGNEQFF. The CDR3 region has the DNA TGTGCCAGCAGTGACCCAGGGGGTGGTAATGAGCAGTTCTTC.

The V gene is TRBV30, the J gene TRBJ1-2; the match to TRBD1 covers 8 bases. The CDR3 is 14 residues long. The J segment lost 4 bases and the V segment lost 4 bases, leaving 8 bases of the junction unmatched. Germline values: CDR1 GTSNPN, CDR2 SVGIG (reference sequence). The CDR3 loop is CAWKSDRGGYGYTF. Here the CDR3 DNA reads TGTGCCTGGAAGTCTGACAGGGGCGGCTATGGCTACACCTTC.

The CDR3 DNA is TGTGCCTGGAGTGTACTGAACGAGCAGTACTTC. Translated, it gives CAWSVLNEQYF. The V call is TRBV30, the J call TRBJ2-7, with no clear D. The V and J ends lost 0 bases and 5 bases respectively, with 5 bases between them. Germline-derived CDR1 and CDR2 are GTSNPN and SVGIG (reference sequence). The CDR3 sequence is 11 residues long.